Listed below are T cell receptor beta chains from one sample, sequenced in a study of blood T cell repertoires in COVID-19. Method: immunoSEQ multiplex PCR; TCRdb's copy keeps in-frame clones and lacks some. Seen here are approximately 49,000 clones, less than 85% observed once, and the top ten hold approximately 2.4%. The sample comprised peripheral blood. The receptors come from a man aged 50 to 60 with acute or convalescent COVID-19. Each CDR3 is given with its conserved first and last residue. The D gene is left open where the match is weak. Clone size is stated in some rows and not others, as once, few, many or a class when expanded.

V	size	D	J	DNA	CDR3
TRBV6-5	NA	NA	TRBJ2-7	TGTGCCAGCAATAACAGGGCCGACCTCTACGAGCAGTACTTC	CASNNRADLYEQYF
TRBV11-2	NA	NA	TRBJ1-6	TGTGCCAGCAGCGCTCTCCGGGACACCCTATTGCCCCTCCACTTT	CASSALRDTLLPLHF
TRBV9	NA	NA	TRBJ1-2	TGTGCCAGCAGCCCCTCGGGTGGGGGCTACACCTTC	CASSPSGGGYTF
TRBV9	NA	TRBD2	TRBJ2-3	TGTGCCAGCAGCGCCAGCGGGGGGTTAGATACGCAGTATTTT	CASSASGGLDTQYF
TRBV6-1	NA	TRBD1	TRBJ1-3	TGTGCCAGCAGTGAAACAGGGGCTGGAAACACCATATATTTT	CASSETGAGNTIYF
TRBV10-1	NA	TRBD2	TRBJ2-1	TGCGCCAGCAGTGGAGATAGCGGGAGGAGCTCCTACAATGAGCAGTTCTTC	CASSGDSGRSSYNEQFF
TRBV28	NA	NA	TRBJ2-4	TGTGCCAGCAGTTTAAGCAGGGTGGCCAAAAACATTCAGTACTTC	CASSLSRVAKNIQYF
TRBV11-3	NA	TRBD1	TRBJ1-5	TGTGCCAGCAGCTGCCAGGGGGCCGGCAATCAGCCCCAGCATTTT	CASSCQGAGNQPQHF
TRBV6-5	NA	NA	TRBJ1-1	TGTGCCAGCAGTTACTCGCAGGCCGATGAAGCTTTCTTT	CASSYSQADEAFF
TRBV19	NA	TRBD2	TRBJ2-1	TGTGCCAGTAGTCCCCGTCTAGCGGGGGCTTCCTACAATGAGCAGTTCTTC	CASSPRLAGASYNEQFF
TRBV13	NA	TRBD2	TRBJ2-5	TGTGCCAGCACCACTTGGGGGGGCCAAGAGACCCAGTACTTC	CASTTWGGQETQYF
TRBV9	few	TRBD1	TRBJ1-2	TGTGCCAGCTCCCGGACAGGGGCCTTTAACTATGGCTACACCTTC	CASSRTGAFNYGYTF
TRBV18	once	TRBD2	TRBJ2-7	TGTGCCAGCTCCACCTCCGTTAGCGGGGGGGGCTCCTACGAGCAGTACTTC	CASSTSVSGGGSYEQYF
TRBV4-1	few	NA	TRBJ1-1	TGCGCCAGCAGCCGGACGCCCCGGGGCACTGAAGCTTTCTTT	CASSRTPRGTEAFF